These 8 T cell receptor beta chains share one sample of origin, sequenced in a study of blood T cell repertoires in COVID-19. Produced via immunoSEQ multiplex PCR; TCRdb's table is partial and in-frame only. The table records about 74,000 clones, 65% to 85% of them present only once. Sequencing was carried out using peripheral blood. The receptors here all came from a man between 65 and 85 years old with active or convalescent COVID-19.

There are a few counts of this clone. The chain employs TRBV29-1 and TRBJ2-7; TRBD1 agrees at 7 bases. This CDR3 contains 13 residues. After removal of 1 base from V and 2 bases from J, the junction contained 2 bases not matched to a gene. From germline, CDR1 is SQVTM and CDR2 ANQGSEA. The CDR3: CSVEGQGAYEQYF. The CDR3 coding sequence is TGCAGCGTTGAAGGTCAGGGGGCCTACGAGCAGTACTTC.

This rearrangement joins TRBV7-9 to TRBJ1-1, with a tentative D call TRBD1 (6 bases). With 5 bases removed from V and 4 bases from J, the gap between germline ends came to 14 bases. In germline, CDR1 is SEHNR, CDR2 FQNEAQ (reference sequence). The CDR3 is 14 amino acids. CDR3 in DNA: TGTGCCAGCAGCCCCCAGGGGCGATTCACTGAAGCTTTCTTT. This sequence encodes CASSPQGRFTEAFF. Full variable domain (missing parts from reference TRBV7-9 and TRBJ1-1): DTGVSQNPRHKITKRGQNVTFRCDPISEHNRLYWYRQTLGQGPEFLTYFQNEAQLEKSRLLSDRFSAERPKGSFSTLEIQRTEQGDSAMYLCASSPQGRFTEAFFGQGTRLTVV.

The chain recombines TRBV4-1 with TRBJ2-3, with 7 bases aligning to TRBD2. The CDR3 runs 15 residues. After removal of 3 bases from V and 6 bases from J, the junction contained 9 bases not matched to a gene. Germline CDR1 MGHRA, CDR2 YSYEKL. In nucleotides, the CDR3 is TGCGCCAGCAGCCAGGGGGGGACCTCTCAGGATACGCAGTATTTT. This sequence encodes CASSQGGTSQDTQYF.

The chain is built from TRBV5-3 and TRBJ1-1; D remains ambiguous. TRBV5-3 has ORF status, its function being uncertain. The germline V and J ends were trimmed by 4 bases and 5 bases, with 12 bases remaining between them. CDR3 length equals 13 residues. CDR3 in amino acids: CARSAEQETEAFF. Here the CDR3 DNA reads TGTGCCAGAAGCGCAGAACAAGAAACTGAAGCTTTCTTT.

The rearrangement uses TRBV4-1 and TRBJ1-3; D is uncertain. This CDR3 has 14 amino acids. V was clipped by 0 bases and J by 8 bases, with 11 bases between them. Germline V gene sequence: CDR1 MGHRA, CDR2 YSYEKL. In DNA, the CDR3 is TGCGCCAGCAGCCAAGATTGGCCATCCGACACCATATATTTT. It codes for CASSQDWPSDTIYF.

The chain employs TRBV28 and TRBJ2-2, with 7 bases lining up with TRBD1. This CDR3 spans 15 amino acids. The V and J ends lost 8 bases and 5 bases, in that order; junction bases with no gene match: 11. Germline lookup yields CDR1 MDHEN and CDR2 SYDVKM. The CDR3 DNA sequence: TGTGCCAGCCAGATGGGACAGTATGTTACCGGGGAGCTGTTTTTT. Protein product: CASQMGQYVTGELFF. Supplemented by reference TRBV28 and TRBJ2-2, the full variable domain reads DVKVTQSSRYLVKRTGEKVFLECVQDMDHENMFWYRQDPGLGLRLIYFSYDVKMKEKGDIPEGYSVSREKKERFSLILESASTNQTSMYLCASQMGQYVTGELFFGEGSRLTVL.

The CDR3 loop is CASSLRTGAGANVLTF. CDR3 sequence (DNA): TGTGCCAGCAGCTTAAGGACAGGGGCCGGGGCCAACGTCCTGACTTTC. The V gene is TRBV7-9, the J gene TRBJ2-6; 9 nucleotides line up with TRBD1. V trimming: 2 bases; J trimming: 4 bases; junction bases outside the gene matches: 3. This CDR3 is 16 amino acids long. Germline V lookup: CDR1 SEHNR, CDR2 FQNEAQ (reference sequence).

This sequence joins TRBV28 and TRBJ1-2; D unclear. Trimming shortened V by 7 bases and J by 0 bases, and 3 bases separated the two germline ends. The CDR3 consists of 11 residues. Germline CDR1 MDHEN, CDR2 SYDVKM. The DNA for the CDR3 is TGTGCCAGCACCTCTAACTATGGCTACACCTTC. Translation: CASTSNYGYTF.